This TCR beta chain was sequenced in a study of blood T cell repertoires in COVID-19. For the study at large: The analysed material was cDNA or gDNA that came from T cells, B-cell-depleted T cells, or PBMCs.

The CDR3 is 11 amino acids. The V gene's germline CDR1 is MNHEY and CDR2 SVGAGI. Comment on this clone: A read error may account for a junction end that differs from germline.

Measured with immunoSEQ multiplex PCR; TCRdb has only the in-frame clones, and not every one. The sample has some 130,000 clones; around 89% are singletons. This sequence was found in a man aged 45-65 years with acute or convalescent COVID-19. The J gene is TRBJ1-1, the V gene TRBV6-5; D is perhaps TRBD1 (6 bases). Material for sequencing was peripheral blood. CDR3 in amino acids: CASSSGGPGTF. In DNA, the CDR3 is TGTGCCAGCAGTTCGGGGGGGCCCGGGACCTTT.